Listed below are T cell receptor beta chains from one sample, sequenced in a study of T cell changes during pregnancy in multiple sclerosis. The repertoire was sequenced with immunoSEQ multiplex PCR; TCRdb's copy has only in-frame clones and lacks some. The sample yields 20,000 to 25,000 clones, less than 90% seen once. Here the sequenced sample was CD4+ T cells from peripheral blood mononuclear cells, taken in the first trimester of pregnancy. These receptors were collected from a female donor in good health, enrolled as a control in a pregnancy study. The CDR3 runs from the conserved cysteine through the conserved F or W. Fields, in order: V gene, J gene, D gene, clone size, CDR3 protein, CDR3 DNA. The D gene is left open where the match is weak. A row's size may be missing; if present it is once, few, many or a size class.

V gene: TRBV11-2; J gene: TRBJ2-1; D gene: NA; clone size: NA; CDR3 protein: CASSTSGGPSNEQFF; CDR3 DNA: TGTGCCAGCAGCACGAGCGGAGGCCCTTCCAATGAGCAGTTCTTC
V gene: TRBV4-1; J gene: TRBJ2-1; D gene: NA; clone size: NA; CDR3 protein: CASSHVEAASSYNEQFF; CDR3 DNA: TGCGCCAGCAGCCACGTGGAAGCGGCCTCCTCCTACAATGAGCAGTTCTTC
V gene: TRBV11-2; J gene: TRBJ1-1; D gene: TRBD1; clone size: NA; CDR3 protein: CASSSLRGTNTEAFF; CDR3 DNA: TGTGCCAGCAGCTCCCTCAGGGGGACGAACACTGAAGCTTTCTTT
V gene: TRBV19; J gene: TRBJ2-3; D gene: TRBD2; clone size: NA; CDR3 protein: CASRPLAGGFADTQYF; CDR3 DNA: TGTGCCAGTAGACCTCTAGCGGGGGGGTTTGCAGATACGCAGTATTTT
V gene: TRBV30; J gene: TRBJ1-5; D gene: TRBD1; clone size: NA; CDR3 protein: CAWSVTGVRQPQHF; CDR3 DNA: TGTGCCTGGAGTGTGACAGGGGTACGGCAGCCCCAGCATTTT
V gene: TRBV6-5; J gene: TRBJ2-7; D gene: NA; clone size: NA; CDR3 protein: CASTAGSHEQYF; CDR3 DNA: TGTGCCAGCACAGCAGGGTCCCACGAGCAGTACTTC
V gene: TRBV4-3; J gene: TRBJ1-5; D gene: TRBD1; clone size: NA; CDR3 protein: CASSQDRGNQPQHF; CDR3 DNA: TGCGCCAGCAGCCAAGACAGGGGGAATCAGCCCCAGCATTTT
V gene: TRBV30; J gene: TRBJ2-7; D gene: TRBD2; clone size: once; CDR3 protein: CAWTSGGKAHEQYF; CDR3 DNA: TGTGCCTGGACTAGCGGGGGGAAGGCCCACGAGCAGTACTTC
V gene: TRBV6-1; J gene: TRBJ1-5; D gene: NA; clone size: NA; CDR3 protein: CASIFAGNSNQPQHF; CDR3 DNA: TGTGCCAGCATTTTTGCAGGGAATAGCAATCAGCCCCAGCATTTT
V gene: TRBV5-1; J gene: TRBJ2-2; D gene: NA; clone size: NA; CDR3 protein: CASSLDTTHTGELFF; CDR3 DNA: TGCGCCAGCAGCTTGGACACTACGCACACCGGGGAGCTGTTTTTT
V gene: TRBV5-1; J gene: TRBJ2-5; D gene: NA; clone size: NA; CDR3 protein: CASSSQTGPQETQYF; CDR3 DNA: TGCGCCAGCAGCTCCCAAACAGGGCCCCAAGAGACCCAGTACTTC
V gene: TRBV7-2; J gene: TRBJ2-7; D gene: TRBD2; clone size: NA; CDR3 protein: CASSSGTSNYEQYF; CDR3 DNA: TGTGCCAGCAGCTCGGGGACTAGCAACTACGAGCAGTACTTC
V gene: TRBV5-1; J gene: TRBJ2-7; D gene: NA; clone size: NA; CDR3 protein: CASKPDLSSEQYF; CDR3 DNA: TGCGCCAGCAAACCGGACTTGTCTAGCGAGCAGTACTTC
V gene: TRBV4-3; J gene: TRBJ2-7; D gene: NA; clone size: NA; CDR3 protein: CASSPGEGHSYEQYF; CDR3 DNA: TGCGCCAGCAGTCCCGGGGAAGGGCACTCCTACGAGCAGTACTTC
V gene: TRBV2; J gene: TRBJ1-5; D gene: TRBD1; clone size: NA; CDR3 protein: CASRGTGGYQPQHF; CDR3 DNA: TGTGCCAGCAGGGGGACAGGGGGGTATCAGCCCCAGCATTTT
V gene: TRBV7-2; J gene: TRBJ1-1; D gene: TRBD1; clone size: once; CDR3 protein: CASSRTGALGAFF; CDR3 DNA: TGTGCCAGCAGCCGCACAGGGGCACTAGGAGCTTTCTTT
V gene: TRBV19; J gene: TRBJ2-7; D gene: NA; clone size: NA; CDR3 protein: CASSISGDYEQYF; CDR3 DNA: TGTGCCAGTAGTATATCCGGAGACTACGAGCAGTACTTC
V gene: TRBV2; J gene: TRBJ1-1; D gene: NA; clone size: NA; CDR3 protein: CASSEMSQAFF; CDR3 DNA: TGTGCCAGCAGTGAGATGAGCCAAGCTTTCTTT
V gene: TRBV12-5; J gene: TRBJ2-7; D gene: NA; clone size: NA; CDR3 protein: CASGFINRYEQYF; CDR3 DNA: TGTGCTAGTGGTTTCATTAACAGGTACGAGCAGTACTTC
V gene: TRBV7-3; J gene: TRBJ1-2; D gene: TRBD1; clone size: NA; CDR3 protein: CASSQEGTGVRTF; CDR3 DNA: TGTGCCAGCAGCCAAGAGGGGACAGGGGTGAGAACCTTC
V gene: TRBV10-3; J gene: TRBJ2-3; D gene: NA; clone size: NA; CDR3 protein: CAIRAGSLTDTQYF; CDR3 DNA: TGTGCCATCAGGGCCGGTAGCCTCACAGATACGCAGTATTTT
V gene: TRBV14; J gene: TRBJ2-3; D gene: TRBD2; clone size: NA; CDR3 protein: CASSQDSQRGGLMPDTQYF; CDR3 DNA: TGTGCCAGCAGCCAAGATAGCCAGCGGGGGGGCCTTATGCCAGATACGCAGTATTTT
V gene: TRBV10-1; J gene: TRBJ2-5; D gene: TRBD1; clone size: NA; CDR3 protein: CASSEGRGRGETQYF; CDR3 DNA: TGCGCCAGCAGTGAGGGCAGGGGGCGTGGGGAGACCCAGTACTTC
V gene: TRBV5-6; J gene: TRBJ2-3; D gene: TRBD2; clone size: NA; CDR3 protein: CASSLGTSGPTDTQYF; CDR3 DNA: TGTGCCAGCAGCTTAGGAACTAGCGGGCCCACAGATACGCAGTATTTT
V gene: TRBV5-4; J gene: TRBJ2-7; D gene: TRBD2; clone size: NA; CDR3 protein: CASSHSGGRGHEQYF; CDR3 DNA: TGTGCCAGCAGCCATAGCGGGGGGCGCGGCCACGAGCAGTACTTC
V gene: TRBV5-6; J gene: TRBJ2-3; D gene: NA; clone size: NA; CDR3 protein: CASSLAYGRGDTDTQYF; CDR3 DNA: TGTGCCAGCAGCTTGGCCTATGGCAGGGGGGACACAGATACGCAGTATTTT
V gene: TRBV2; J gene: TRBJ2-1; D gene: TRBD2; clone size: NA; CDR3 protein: CASSIAGSWYNEQFF; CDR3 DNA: TGTGCCAGCAGTATAGCGGGAAGCTGGTACAATGAGCAGTTCTTC
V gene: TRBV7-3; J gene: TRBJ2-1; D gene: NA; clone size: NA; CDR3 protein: CASSLPSSFGNEQFF; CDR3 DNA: TGTGCCAGCAGCTTACCGTCTAGCTTTGGGAATGAGCAGTTCTTC
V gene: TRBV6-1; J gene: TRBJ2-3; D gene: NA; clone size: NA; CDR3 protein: CASSVGRGDTQYF; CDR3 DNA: TGTGCCAGCAGTGTGGGCAGGGGAGATACGCAGTATTTT
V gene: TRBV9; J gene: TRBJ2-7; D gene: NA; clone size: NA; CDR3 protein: CASSVQPGVDEQYF; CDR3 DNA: TGTGCCAGCAGCGTCCAGCCAGGGGTTGACGAGCAGTACTTC
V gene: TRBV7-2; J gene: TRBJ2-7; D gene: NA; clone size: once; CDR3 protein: CASSLATGSYEQYF; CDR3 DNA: TGTGCCAGCAGCTTAGCGACAGGTTCCTACGAGCAGTACTTC
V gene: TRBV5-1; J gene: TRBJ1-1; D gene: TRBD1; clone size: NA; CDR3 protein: CASSSGQGNTEAFF; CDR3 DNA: TGCGCCAGCAGCTCGGGACAGGGAAACACTGAAGCTTTCTTT
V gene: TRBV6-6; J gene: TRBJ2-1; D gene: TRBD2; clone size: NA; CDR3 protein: CASSYSRSGGYNEQFF; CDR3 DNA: TGTGCCAGCAGTTACTCACGGAGCGGGGGGTACAATGAGCAGTTCTTC
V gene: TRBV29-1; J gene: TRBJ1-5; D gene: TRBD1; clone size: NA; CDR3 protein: CSVAWAGGQPQHF; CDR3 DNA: TGCAGCGTTGCCTGGGCAGGGGGCCAGCCCCAGCATTTT
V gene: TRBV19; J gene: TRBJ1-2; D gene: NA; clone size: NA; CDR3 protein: CASRLGDAGYTF; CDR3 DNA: TGTGCCAGTAGATTAGGGGATGCTGGCTACACCTTC
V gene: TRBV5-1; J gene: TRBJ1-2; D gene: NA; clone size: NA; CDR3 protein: CASSFSSTIGYTF; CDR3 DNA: TGCGCCAGCAGCTTCTCCTCGACAATTGGCTACACCTTC
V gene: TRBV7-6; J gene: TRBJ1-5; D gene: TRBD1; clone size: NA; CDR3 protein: CASSLARDRHSNQPQHF; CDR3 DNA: TGTGCCAGCAGCTTAGCGCGGGACAGACATAGCAATCAGCCCCAGCATTTT
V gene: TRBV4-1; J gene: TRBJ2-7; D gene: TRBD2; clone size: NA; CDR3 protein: CASSQVLAGAGEQYF; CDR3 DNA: TGCGCCAGCAGCCAAGTACTAGCGGGGGCAGGCGAGCAGTACTTC
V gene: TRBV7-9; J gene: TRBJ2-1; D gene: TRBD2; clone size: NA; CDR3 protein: CASRSMREGNNEQFF; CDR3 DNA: TGTGCCAGCAGATCGATGCGGGAGGGGAACAATGAGCAGTTCTTC
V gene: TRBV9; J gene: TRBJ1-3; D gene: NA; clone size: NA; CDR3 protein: CASSEGGGHGRNTIYF; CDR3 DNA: TGTGCCAGCAGCGAAGGTGGAGGTCACGGACGAAACACCATATATTTT
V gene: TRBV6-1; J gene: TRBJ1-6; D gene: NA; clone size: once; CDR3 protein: CASSGLGVSPLHF; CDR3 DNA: TGTGCCAGCAGTGGACTCGGGGTTTCACCCCTCCACTTT
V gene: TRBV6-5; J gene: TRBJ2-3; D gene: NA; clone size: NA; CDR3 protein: CASSYPLDLEDTQYF; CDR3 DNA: TGTGCCAGCAGTTATCCACTAGATCTTGAAGATACGCAGTATTTT
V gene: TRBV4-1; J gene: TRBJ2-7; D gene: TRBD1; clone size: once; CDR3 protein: CASSLLEDREYEQYF; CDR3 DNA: TGCGCCAGCAGCCTGTTGGAGGACAGGGAATACGAGCAGTACTTC
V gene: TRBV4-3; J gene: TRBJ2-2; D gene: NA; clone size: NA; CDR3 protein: CASSQDPLKGGADTGELFF; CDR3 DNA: TGCGCCAGCAGCCAAGACCCCCTAAAAGGGGGGGCCGACACCGGGGAGCTGTTTTTT
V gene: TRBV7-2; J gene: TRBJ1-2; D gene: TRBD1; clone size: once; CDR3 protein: CASSLYSTGASYGYTF; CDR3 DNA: TGTGCCAGCAGCTTATACTCCACAGGGGCAAGCTATGGCTACACCTTC
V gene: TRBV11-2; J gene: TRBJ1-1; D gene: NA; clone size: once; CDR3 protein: CASSFRGNTEAFF; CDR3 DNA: TGTGCCAGCAGCTTCAGGGGGAACACTGAAGCTTTCTTT
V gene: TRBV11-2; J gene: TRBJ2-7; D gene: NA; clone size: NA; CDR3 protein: CASSQVSSSYEQYF; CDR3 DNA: TGTGCCAGCAGCCAGGTGAGCTCCTCCTACGAGCAGTACTTC
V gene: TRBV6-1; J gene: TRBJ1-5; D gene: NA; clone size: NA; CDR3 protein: CASSEGQEGRPQHF; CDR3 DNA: TGTGCCAGCAGTGAGGGGCAGGAGGGTCGGCCCCAGCATTTT
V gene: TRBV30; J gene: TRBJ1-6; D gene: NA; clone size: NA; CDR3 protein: CAWSVVLGVGSPLHF; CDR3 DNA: TGTGCCTGGAGTGTTGTTTTGGGCGTTGGTTCACCCCTCCACTTT
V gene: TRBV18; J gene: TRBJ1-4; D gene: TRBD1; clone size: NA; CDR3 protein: CASSPPGQGGEKLFF; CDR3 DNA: TGTGCCAGCTCACCACCGGGACAGGGCGGGGAAAAACTGTTTTTT
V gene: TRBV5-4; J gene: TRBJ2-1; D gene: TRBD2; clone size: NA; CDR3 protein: CASSSGGTSGGANEQFF; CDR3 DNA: TGTGCCAGCAGCTCAGGCGGGACTAGCGGGGGGGCCAATGAGCAGTTCTTC
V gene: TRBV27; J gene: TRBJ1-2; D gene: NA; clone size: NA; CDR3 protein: CASSSYYRDTNYGYTF; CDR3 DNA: TGTGCCAGCAGTTCTTATTACCGGGACACCAACTATGGCTACACCTTC
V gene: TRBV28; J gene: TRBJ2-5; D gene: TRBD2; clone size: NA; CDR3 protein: CASSLWRLAGVHMETQYF; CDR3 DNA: TGTGCCAGCAGTTTATGGAGACTAGCGGGAGTCCACATGGAGACCCAGTACTTC
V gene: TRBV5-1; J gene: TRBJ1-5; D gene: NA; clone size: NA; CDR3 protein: CASSLDGLSGNQPQHF; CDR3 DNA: TGCGCCAGCAGCTTGGACGGGTTATCAGGCAATCAGCCCCAGCATTTT
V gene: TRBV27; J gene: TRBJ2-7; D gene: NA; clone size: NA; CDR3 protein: CASSLFSRAYEQYF; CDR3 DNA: TGTGCCAGCAGTTTATTCTCCAGGGCCTACGAGCAGTACTTC